The clone carrying this T cell receptor (beta chain) was detected many times. Its antigen is unknown. The source of the sample is a study of breast tumors, draining lymph nodes, adjacent tissues. Study-level results: Compared with lymph nodes, tumors were less diverse; compared with nontumor tissue, more.

Per the germline V gene, CDR1 is SQVTM and CDR2 is ANQGSEA. Deletions cut 6 bases from V and 6 bases from J, with 11 bases between. The CDR3 runs to 11 residues. Each CDR3 protein is one row after TCRdb ran MiXCR on the multiplex PCR reads. The table has tens of thousands of distinct CDR3 sequences, approximately 19% seen once; the top ten hold over 2%. Breast cancer patients provided tissue from their axillary draining lymph nodes. The TCR was taken from a female donor with breast cancer. Some clones in this sample may be carry-over from other donors' samples. The chain couples TRBV29-1 to TRBJ1-2; D perhaps matches TRBD1 (6 bases). Sequenced: axillary lymph node tissue. Here the CDR3 DNA reads TGCAGCGTATCGGGGGCGGATGGCTACACCTTC. Translation gives CSVSGADGYTF.